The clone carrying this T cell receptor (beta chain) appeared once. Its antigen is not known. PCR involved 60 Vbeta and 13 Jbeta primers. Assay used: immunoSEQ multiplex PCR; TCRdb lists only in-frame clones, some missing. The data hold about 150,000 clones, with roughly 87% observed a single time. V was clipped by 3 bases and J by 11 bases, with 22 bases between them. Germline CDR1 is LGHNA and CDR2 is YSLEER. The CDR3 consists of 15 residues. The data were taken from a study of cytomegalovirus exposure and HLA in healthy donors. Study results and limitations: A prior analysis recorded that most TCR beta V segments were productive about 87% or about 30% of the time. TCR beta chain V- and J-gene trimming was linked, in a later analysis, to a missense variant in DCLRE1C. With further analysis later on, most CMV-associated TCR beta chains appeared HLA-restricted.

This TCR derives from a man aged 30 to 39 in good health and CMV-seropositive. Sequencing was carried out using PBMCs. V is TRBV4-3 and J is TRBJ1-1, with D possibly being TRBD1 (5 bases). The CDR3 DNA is TGCGCCAGCAGCCATCTTTCGCGGGACGTGAAAGTGGCTTTCTTT. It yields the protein CASSHLSRDVKVAFF.